This T cell receptor (beta chain) was retrieved from a study of T cells in Graves' hyperthyroidism and ophthalmopathy. The TCR beta CDR3 regions underwent amplification using RNA transcripts as the source. TCR CDR3 underwent first-round RT-PCR with the HTBI primer set. TCRdb redid the calling of the multiplex PCR reads with MiXCR, one entry per CDR3 protein. The profile shows over 700,000 distinct CDR3 sequences, 18% of them singletons. Trimming pared 6 bases from V and 7 bases from J, leaving 18 bases between. The germline V gene encodes CDR1 SNHLY and CDR2 FYNNEI. CDR3 length equals 14 residues. The hyperthyroidism was newly diagnosed and had lasted under 2 months; the patients were aged 18 to 65. The blood sample was taken at first hyperthyroidism diagnosis, before any ophthalmopathy symptoms. This clonotype was counted many times.

The chain combines TRBV2 with TRBJ1-2, with D possibly TRBD1 on 6 matching bases. This receptor was taken from a woman in her forties or fifties with Graves' hyperthyroidism that later progressed to Graves' ophthalmopathy. The sequenced material came from blood. CDR3 nucleotides: TGTGCCAGCAGCATATTCTCTCGGGGGCCTGGCTACACCTTC. It is translated as CASSIFSRGPGYTF.